These T cell receptor beta chains were read from a single sample in a study of T-cell reconstitution after alpha-beta-depleted transplantation in children. TCRdb processed the PCR reads anew with MiXCR; each CDR3 protein has one entry. In the table there are approximately 490,000 distinct CDR3 sequences, around 12% of which are singletons. The sequencing here drew on PBMCs from the stem cell graft donor, taken from the stem cell graft. The source is a human donor who donated a stem cell graft to a child with combined immunodeficiency. The CDR3 runs from the conserved cysteine through the conserved F or W. A D gene is named only where the DNA matches it firmly. Where a row states a size, it is once, few, many or the class of an expanded clone; other rows omit it.

TRBJ1-3,.,TRBV12-3/TRBV12-4,few,CASSFRDGVFSGNTIYF,TGTGCCAGCAGTTTCCGAGACGGAGTCTTCTCTGGAAACACCATATATTTT
TRBJ1-5,.,TRBV9,.,CASSELGGFNQPQHF,TGTGCCAGCAGCGAGTTGGGGGGCTTCAATCAGCCCCAGCATTTT
TRBJ2-1,TRBD2,TRBV20-1,few,CSARDLAGYNEQFF,TGCAGTGCTAGAGATCTAGCGGGATATAATGAGCAGTTCTTC
TRBJ1-1,.,TRBV30,few,CAWSGQPNTEAFF,TGTGCCTGGAGTGGACAGCCGAACACTGAAGCTTTCTTT
TRBJ2-4,.,TRBV6-2/TRBV6-3,.,CASSSGNIQYF,TGTGCCAGCAGTAGCGGGAACATTCAGTACTTC
TRBJ1-1,.,TRBV6-4,few,CASSDHTSGEAFF,TGTGCCAGCAGTGACCATACATCGGGTGAAGCTTTCTTT
TRBJ2-5,.,TRBV11-1,.,CASSPLGTNQETQYF,TGTGCCAGCAGTCCTCTAGGGACAAACCAAGAGACCCAGTACTTC
TRBJ2-3,TRBD2,TRBV6-4,.,CASRLAGDTDTQYF,TGTGCCAGCAGATTAGCGGGGGACACAGATACGCAGTATTTT
TRBJ1-4,TRBD1,TRBV7-2,few,CASSLRGRTNEKLFF,TGTGCCAGCAGCTTAAGGGGGCGGACTAATGAAAAACTGTTTTTT
TRBJ2-2,.,TRBV29-1,.,CSVEWRGDYTGELFF,TGCAGCGTTGAATGGAGGGGAGATTACACCGGGGAGCTGTTTTTT
TRBJ2-3,TRBD2,TRBV5-1,few,CASSLLLAGEKTDTQYF,TGCGCCAGCAGCTTGCTCTTGGCGGGGGAGAAGACAGATACGCAGTATTTT